This is a list of T cell receptor beta chains from one sample in a study of regulatory and conventional T cells in RAG deficiency. Libraries were prepared by immunoSEQ multiplex PCR; TCRdb keeps only in-frame clonotypes and omits some of them. The repertoire holds several thousand clones, with under 95% as singletons. These data were also filed under a second study, of regulatory T cells.

Sequences were obtained from CD127- CD25+ CD4+ Tregs sorted from blood. These receptors came from a human donor in good health. The CDR3 runs from the conserved cysteine through the conserved F or W. A D gene is named only where the DNA matches it firmly. The listing skips clone size in some rows; elsewhere it reads once, few, many or a size class.

cdr3_nt,cdr3_aa,v_call,j_call,clone_size,d_call
TGTGCCAGCAGCGAGTCAACAGGGATTAGTGTCACTGAGCAGTTCTTC,CASSESTGISVTEQFF,TRBV9,TRBJ2-1,once,NA
TGTGCCAGCAGCTTATGGGGGGCAACTAATGAAAAACTGTTTTTT,CASSLWGATNEKLFF,TRBV7-8,TRBJ1-4,NA,NA
TGCGCCAGCAGCCAGGGGTCTGGAAACACCATATATTTT,CASSQGSGNTIYF,TRBV5-1,TRBJ1-3,NA,NA
TGTGCCTGGAGTGAGCAGGGTTTCCAGCCCCAGCATTTT,CAWSEQGFQPQHF,TRBV30,TRBJ1-5,NA,NA
TGTGCCAGCAGCCACGGAGGAGGGGAGGATGGCTACACCTTC,CASSHGGGEDGYTF,TRBV4-2,TRBJ1-2,NA,NA
TGTGCCAGCAGCCCAGAACAGGACAGGGTCAATGAGCAGTTCTTC,CASSPEQDRVNEQFF,TRBV11-2,TRBJ2-1,NA,TRBD1
TGCAGTGGCCAGGGCGATGAGCAGTTCTTC,CSGQGDEQFF,TRBV20-1,TRBJ2-1,NA,NA
TGTGCCAGCACTCTCCGGGGGCGGGGGATACAGCCCCAGCATTTT,CASTLRGRGIQPQHF,TRBV6-5,TRBJ1-5,NA,NA
TGCGCCAGCAGCTCGACAGGGAATGGCTACACCTTC,CASSSTGNGYTF,TRBV5-1,TRBJ1-2,NA,TRBD1
TGCGCCAGCAGCTCACGACTGATCCCAAACACCATATATTTT,CASSSRLIPNTIYF,TRBV5-1,TRBJ1-3,NA,NA
TGTGCCAGCTCACTCGGGGGCACAGATACGCAGTATTTT,CASSLGGTDTQYF,TRBV18,TRBJ2-3,NA,NA
TGCGCCGTTGACAGGGAAGACAATGAGCAGTTCTTC,CAVDREDNEQFF,TRBV23-1,TRBJ2-1,NA,TRBD1
TGTGCCAGCAGCCGACAGGGCTTCGGTGAAAAACTGTTTTTT,CASSRQGFGEKLFF,TRBV5-6,TRBJ1-4,NA,TRBD1
TGTGCCAGCAGTGAGGGACTTACCTACGAGCAGTACTTC,CASSEGLTYEQYF,TRBV25-1,TRBJ2-7,once,NA
TGTGCCAGCTCAACACAGACATACGAGCAGTACTTC,CASSTQTYEQYF,TRBV18,TRBJ2-7,NA,NA
TGTGCCAGCAGCTTTGGCGACAGTACCTACGAGCAGTACTTC,CASSFGDSTYEQYF,TRBV13,TRBJ2-7,NA,NA
TGTGCCAGCAGCTTGCCAGACAATCAGCCCCAGCATTTT,CASSLPDNQPQHF,TRBV6-1,TRBJ1-5,NA,NA
TGTGCCAGCAGTCAAAGACAGGGGGCAGGTCAAGAGACCCAGTACTTC,CASSQRQGAGQETQYF,TRBV25-1,TRBJ2-5,NA,TRBD1
TGTGCCAGCAGCCAAGTAGGACTAGTCCCAGATACGCAGTATTTT,CASSQVGLVPDTQYF,TRBV4-2,TRBJ2-3,NA,TRBD2
TGTGCCAGCAGCCGCGGACAGGGAGCAGATGAAAAACTGTTTTTT,CASSRGQGADEKLFF,TRBV16,TRBJ1-4,NA,TRBD1
TGTGCCAGTAGGGAGGGATACACTGAAGCTTTCTTT,CASREGYTEAFF,TRBV19,TRBJ1-1,once,NA
TGTGCCAGCAGTCCCTACACGGGACAGATCATGAACACTGAAGCTTTCTTT,CASSPYTGQIMNTEAFF,TRBV2,TRBJ1-1,NA,TRBD1
TGTGCCAGCAGCCAAGACCTCGGGGGGGGCGTCAGCACAGATACGCAGTATTTT,CASSQDLGGGVSTDTQYF,TRBV4-2,TRBJ2-3,NA,TRBD2
TGCGCCAGCAGCTTTAGTCCCGGGACTAGCGGGGGGGCCTTCGGCCGCCAAGAGACCCAGTACTTC,CASSFSPGTSGGAFGRQETQYF,TRBV5-1,TRBJ2-5,NA,TRBD2
TGTGCCAGCAGCGTCGGGACTAGCGGCCCGAGGAGGCAAGAGACCCAGTACTTC,CASSVGTSGPRRQETQYF,TRBV2,TRBJ2-5,NA,TRBD2
TGTGCCAGCAGCAAAAGGCCGGGACAGACCAATTCACCCCTCCACTTT,CASSKRPGQTNSPLHF,TRBV7-2,TRBJ1-6,NA,TRBD1
TGTGCCAGCAGCGTCGGACAGGGGCCCTACGAGCAGTACTTC,CASSVGQGPYEQYF,TRBV9,TRBJ2-7,NA,TRBD1
TGTGCCTGGAGCGCTGGAGGGTTGAACACTGAAGCTTTCTTT,CAWSAGGLNTEAFF,TRBV30,TRBJ1-1,NA,NA
TGTGCCATCAGTGACCGGGGAAACACCATATATTTT,CAISDRGNTIYF,TRBV10-3,TRBJ1-3,NA,NA
TGTGCCAGCAGCTTAGATCGCGGCAATCAGCCCCAGCATTTT,CASSLDRGNQPQHF,TRBV11-2,TRBJ1-5,once,NA
TGTGCCAGCAGGGCAGGGTCTGAAGCTTTCTTT,CASRAGSEAFF,TRBV5-6,TRBJ1-1,NA,NA
TGCGCCAGCAGCCAAGACCGGGACAGGGGGCGCGAGCAGTACTTC,CASSQDRDRGREQYF,TRBV4-1,TRBJ2-7,NA,TRBD1
TGTGCCAGCAGCCCGGGAGGGGCCCTAGGAGTCGCAGATACGCAGTATTTT,CASSPGGALGVADTQYF,TRBV5-4,TRBJ2-3,NA,TRBD2
TGTGCCAGCAGTTTATCAGGTCCTAGATCTACGCAGTATTTT,CASSLSGPRSTQYF,TRBV27,TRBJ2-3,NA,NA
TGTGCCAGCAGTTTAGGCGTGGGACTAGCCACCGCGAACACCGGGGAGCTGTTTTTT,CASSLGVGLATANTGELFF,TRBV27,TRBJ2-2,NA,TRBD2
TGTGCCAGCAGTTTCCGCCTCCTGGAGTACGAGCAGTACTTC,CASSFRLLEYEQYF,TRBV6-1,TRBJ2-7,NA,NA
TGTGCCAGCAGTGAGTTAGGAGGAACAAGGGAAAATACGCAGTATTTT,CASSELGGTRENTQYF,TRBV2,TRBJ2-3,NA,NA
TGTGCCAGCCTCAAATCGGGGAGCTCCTATAATTCACCCCTCCACTTT,CASLKSGSSYNSPLHF,TRBV27,TRBJ1-6,NA,NA
TGTGCCAGCAGTGTGAGCGAGGGCGGGACCCAGTACTTC,CASSVSEGGTQYF,TRBV6-1,TRBJ2-5,NA,NA
TGTGCCAGCAGTGAACAGCGGCTGTTTTTT,CASSEQRLFF,TRBV2,TRBJ2-2,NA,NA
TGTGCCAGCTCACCACGAGAGGACAGCCAAGAGACCCAGTACTTC,CASSPREDSQETQYF,TRBV18,TRBJ2-5,NA,NA
TGCGCCAGCAGCCAAGATGAGTTCGGAGCGGGGGAAACCTACAATGAGCAGTTCTTC,CASSQDEFGAGETYNEQFF,TRBV4-1,TRBJ2-1,NA,TRBD2
TGTGCCACCAGCACGATGACAGGGGTCACTGAAGCTTTCTTT,CATSTMTGVTEAFF,TRBV15,TRBJ1-1,NA,TRBD1
TGCGCCAGCAGCCAAGTCCGGGGGGCCGGGACCGGGGAGCTGTTTTTT,CASSQVRGAGTGELFF,TRBV4-1,TRBJ2-2,NA,NA
TGCGCCAGCAGCCTCGGGGACAGGGGGCGGGAAAAACTGTTTTTT,CASSLGDRGREKLFF,TRBV5-1,TRBJ1-4,once,TRBD1
TGTGCCAGCAGCCCGGGACTAGCGGGAGGCTACGAGCAGTACTTC,CASSPGLAGGYEQYF,TRBV4-2,TRBJ2-7,once,TRBD2
TGTGCCAGCAGCTTACGGGGAGGGTGGGGGCAGTTCTTC,CASSLRGGWGQFF,TRBV7-9,TRBJ2-1,NA,TRBD2
TGTGCCTGGAGCCAACGGTCAACCGAGCAGTACTTC,CAWSQRSTEQYF,TRBV30,TRBJ2-7,few,NA